The present T cell receptor (beta chain) was sequenced within a study of cytomegalovirus exposure and HLA in healthy donors. CDR1 and CDR2 (germline): LNHDA, SQIVND (reference sequence). V lost 6 bases to trimming and J lost 6 bases; unmatched junction nucleotides: 6. This CDR3 comprises 14 residues. Primers: 60 Vbeta forward and 13 Jbeta reverse. Libraries were prepared by immunoSEQ multiplex PCR; TCRdb keeps only in-frame clonotypes and omits some of them. Of 110,000 or so clones in the sample, roughly 82% were seen once. Sequencing was done on a sample of PBMCs. V is TRBV19 and J is TRBJ2-2; 8 nucleotides agree with TRBD2. The TCR sequence derives from a woman aged 18-35 years in good health and CMV-seronegative. DNA for the CDR3: TGTGCCAGTAGGGCCGGGAGGGCCGCCGGGGAGCTGTTTTTT. Its translation: CASRAGRAAGELFF.